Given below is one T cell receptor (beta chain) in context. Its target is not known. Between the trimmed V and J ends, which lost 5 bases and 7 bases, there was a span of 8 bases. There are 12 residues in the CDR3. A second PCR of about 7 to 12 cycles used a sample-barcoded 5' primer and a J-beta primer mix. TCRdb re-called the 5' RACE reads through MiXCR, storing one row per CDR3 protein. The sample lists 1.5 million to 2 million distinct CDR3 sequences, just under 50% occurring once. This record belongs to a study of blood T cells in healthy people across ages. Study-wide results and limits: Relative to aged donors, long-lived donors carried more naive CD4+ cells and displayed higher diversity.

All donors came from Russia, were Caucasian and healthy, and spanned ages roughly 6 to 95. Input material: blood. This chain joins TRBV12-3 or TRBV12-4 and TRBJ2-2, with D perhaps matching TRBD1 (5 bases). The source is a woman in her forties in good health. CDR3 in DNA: TGTGCCAGCAGTCTTCAGGGCGGGGAGCTGTTTTTT. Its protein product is CASSLQGGELFF.